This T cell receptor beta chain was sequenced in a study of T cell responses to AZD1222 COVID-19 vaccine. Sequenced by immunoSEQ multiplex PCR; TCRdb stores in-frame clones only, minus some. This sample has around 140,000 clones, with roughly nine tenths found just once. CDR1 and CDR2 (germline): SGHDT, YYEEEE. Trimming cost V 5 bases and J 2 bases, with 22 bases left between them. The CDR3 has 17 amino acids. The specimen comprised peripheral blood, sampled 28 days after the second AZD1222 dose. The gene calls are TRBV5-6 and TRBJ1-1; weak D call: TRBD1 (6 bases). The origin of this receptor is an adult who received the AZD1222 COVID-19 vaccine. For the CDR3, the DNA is TGTGCCAGCAGAGGGGGGACGGGCAGAACGTTTAACACTGAAGCTTTCTTT. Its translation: CASRGGTGRTFNTEAFF.